Shown below are 10 T cell receptor beta chains from a single sample sequenced in a study of blood T cell repertoires in COVID-19. The protocol was immunoSEQ multiplex PCR, while the TCRdb copy is restricted to in-frame clones and leaves out a portion. The sample has hundreds of thousands of clones, around nine tenths seen once; the top ten hold approximately 1.5%. The specimen sequenced was PBMCs or T cells enriched from blood (not recorded which). Source of these receptors: a woman aged 18-30 years who had been exposed to COVID-19.

This chain joins TRBV27 and TRBJ1-1; no clear D. Germline loops: CDR1 MNHEY, CDR2 SMNVEV (reference sequence). Between the trimmed V and J ends, which lost 11 bases and 0 bases, there was a span of 4 bases. This CDR3 is built from 10 residues. DNA for the CDR3: TGTGCCGGGCTGAACACTGAAGCTTTCTTT. Protein: CAGLNTEAFF.

This clone has just one count. The V gene is TRBV12-3 or TRBV12-4, the J gene TRBJ1-2; tentatively, D is TRBD1 (6 bases). This CDR3 spans 13 amino acids. V was pared by 3 bases and J by 4 bases, with 9 bases between. CDR3 DNA: TGTGCCAGCAGTTTCGACAGGAGCTATGGCTACACCTTC. Protein sequence: CASSFDRSYGYTF.

V is TRBV5-1 and J is TRBJ2-5; 7 nucleotides match TRBD1. V shed 5 bases and J 2 bases; nucleotides not matched to a gene: 6. This CDR3 comprises 14 residues. Germline V gene lookup returns CDR1 SGHRS and CDR2 YFSETQ. The CDR3 spells CASSPGQPQETQYF. CDR3 nucleotide sequence: TGCGCCAGCAGTCCGGGACAGCCACAAGAGACCCAGTACTTC. The entire variable domain, with the rest obtained from reference TRBV5-1 and TRBJ2-5, is as follows: KAGVTQTPRYLIKTRGQQVTLSCSPISGHRSVSWYQQTPGQGLQFLFEYFSETQRNKGNFPGRFSGRQFSNSRSEMNVSTLELGDSALYLCASSPGQPQETQYFGPGTRLLVL.

CDR3 coding DNA: TGTGCCAGCAGTCCGGACAGGGTCCCCCACAATGAGCAGTTCTTC. Its translation is CASSPDRVPHNEQFF. The chain joins TRBV27 to TRBJ2-1, with 8 bases fitting TRBD1. The ends lost 5 bases at V and 5 bases at J; junction bases unmatched: 8. The germline CDR1 and CDR2 sequences are MNHEY and SMNVEV (reference sequence). CDR3 size: 15 residues.

V usage is TRBV15 and J usage is TRBJ2-7; 7 bases are a match to TRBD1. Trimming removed 1 base from V and 7 bases from J; junction bases left unmatched: 10. CDR3 size: 15 residues. Germline lookup yields CDR1 LNHNV and CDR2 YYDKDF (reference sequence). The CDR3 DNA sequence: TGTGCCACCAGCAGAGGTTTACAGGGGACCCTTGAGCAGTACTTC. Translation gives CATSRGLQGTLEQYF.

The chain is built from TRBV5-8 and TRBJ1-5; TRBD1 might be the D (5 bases). Germline loops: CDR1 SGHTS, CDR2 YDEGEE. V lost 0 bases, J lost 6 bases, and 16 bases lay in between. This CDR3 spans 16 amino acids. Written as DNA, the CDR3 is TGTGCCAGCAGCTTGGCCTGGGGCCGGGTCGCTCAGCCCCAGCATTTT. It yields the protein CASSLAWGRVAQPQHF.

V is TRBV3-1 (or the pseudogene TRBV3-2) and J is TRBJ1-1; perhaps TRBD1 as D (5 bases). The germline V gene encodes CDR1 LGHDT and CDR2 YNNKEL (reference sequence). The germline V and J ends were trimmed by 3 bases and 4 bases, with 18 bases remaining between them. The CDR3 is made up of 16 amino acids. The CDR3 is CASSHPWRGGGTEAFF. CDR3 DNA sequence: TGTGCCAGCAGCCATCCCTGGCGTGGCGGGGGCACTGAAGCTTTCTTT.

The chain has TRBV25-1 and TRBJ1-1, with unresolved D. The CDR3 totals 13 residues. V was pared by 5 bases and J by 1 base, with 8 bases between. Germline V gene sequence: CDR1 MGHDK, CDR2 SYGVNS. The CDR3 region has the DNA TGTGCCAGCAGTTGGACTGGGAACACTGAAGCTTTCTTT. Residues: CASSWTGNTEAFF.

A single count supports this clone. The CDR3 protein is CASSVPGTGLGGELFF. For the CDR3, the DNA is TGTGCCAGCAGTGTACCCGGGACAGGGCTTGGCGGGGAGCTGTTTTTT. The chain uses TRBV27 and TRBJ2-2; 9 positions agree with TRBD1. CDR3 length: 16 residues. Germline V lookup: CDR1 MNHEY, CDR2 SMNVEV (reference sequence). Trimming cost V 5 bases and J 7 bases; bases outside gene matches: 11.

This sequence joins TRBV9 and TRBJ2-7; TRBD2 agrees at 10 bases. The CDR3 is made up of 15 amino acids. The ends lost 3 bases at V and 2 bases at J; junction bases unmatched: 5. CDR1 and CDR2 (germline): SGDLS, YYNGEE. The DNA of the CDR3 is TGTGCCAGCAGCGCCCAGACTAGCGGGCCCTACGAGCAGTACTTC. Protein product: CASSAQTSGPYEQYF.